This is a list of T cell receptor beta chains from one sample in a study of identical twins. TCRdb reprocessed the 5' RACE reads via MiXCR and lists one record per CDR3 protein. Here the sample spans hundreds of thousands of distinct CDR3 sequences, less than 10% being singletons. Sequences were obtained from memory (CD45RO+) T cells sorted from blood. These receptors originate from a woman between 18 and 29 years old in good health. The CDR3 runs from the conserved cysteine through the conserved F or W. A D gene is named only where the DNA matches it firmly. Some rows have no size entry. The others give once, few or many, or a class for an expanded clone.

>-|TRBJ1-2|-|TRBV7-3
CASSSGPTGGYTF
TGTGCCAGCAGCTCGGGGCCTACGGGGGGCTACACCTTC
>-|TRBJ2-2|-|TRBV5-1
CASSLPPTSNTGELFF
TGCGCCAGCAGCTTACCGCCTACCTCGAACACCGGGGAGCTGTTTTTT
>TRBD2|TRBJ2-2|few|TRBV5-4
CASSLYSGAGELFF
TGTGCCAGCAGCTTGTACAGCGGGGCCGGGGAGCTGTTTTTT
>-|TRBJ2-3|-|TRBV25-1
CASSELSGVLDTQYF
TGTGCCAGCAGTGAATTGTCGGGAGTATTAGATACGCAGTATTTT
>TRBD1|TRBJ1-2|many|TRBV20-1
CSATTGRNGYTF
TGCAGTGCCACGACAGGGAGAAATGGCTACACCTTC
>TRBD1|TRBJ2-2|many|TRBV11-2
CASSLVLGQAGELFF
TGTGCCAGCAGCTTAGTCCTTGGACAGGCCGGGGAGCTGTTTTTT
>TRBD2|TRBJ2-7|many|TRBV7-9
CASSFLAGPVDEQYF
TGTGCCAGCAGCTTTTTAGCGGGACCCGTGGATGAGCAGTACTTC
>-|TRBJ2-1|many|TRBV20-1
CSAPSWRTYNEQFF
TGCAGTGCCCCAAGCTGGCGGACTTACAATGAGCAGTTCTTC
>-|TRBJ1-2|few|TRBV5-1
CASSLGRQGMVGYTF
TGCGCCAGCAGCTTGGGGCGCCAGGGGATGGTAGGCTACACCTTC
>-|TRBJ2-1|few|TRBV7-3
CASSLGYSNEQFF
TGTGCCAGCAGCCTAGGGTACAGCAATGAGCAGTTCTTC
>-|TRBJ2-5|few|TRBV9
CASSVGLRGETQYF
TGTGCCAGCAGCGTAGGGCTCCGTGGAGAGACCCAGTACTTC
>TRBD1|TRBJ1-2|few|TRBV20-1
CSARLGTGGWDGYTF
TGCAGTGCTAGGCTGGGGACAGGGGGCTGGGATGGCTACACCTTC
>TRBD1|TRBJ2-4|-|TRBV19
CASSSARGPGEIQYF
TGTGCCAGTAGTTCTGCCAGGGGGCCCGGAGAAATTCAGTACTTC
>-|TRBJ2-1|-|TRBV6-1
CASRLLGYNEQFF
TGTGCCAGCAGGCTACTAGGTTACAATGAGCAGTTCTTC
>TRBD2|TRBJ2-7|many|TRBV5-6
CASSQTGTSESQQYF
TGTGCCAGCAGCCAAACCGGGACTAGCGAATCCCAGCAGTACTTC
>TRBD1|TRBJ1-1|many|TRBV7-2
CASSLVGTGVGTEAFF
TGTGCCAGCAGCTTAGTGGGGACAGGGGTTGGCACTGAAGCTTTCTTT
>-|TRBJ2-1|few|TRBV29-1
CSVESLIVGEQFF
TGCAGCGTTGAAAGTCTTATTGTGGGTGAGCAGTTCTTC
>-|TRBJ2-7|many|TRBV5-1
CASSLGLGYEQYF
TGCGCCAGCAGCTTAGGACTGGGCTACGAGCAGTACTTC
>TRBD2|TRBJ2-2|-|TRBV7-9
CASSRSGRAGELFF
TGTGCCAGCAGCCGCAGCGGGAGGGCCGGGGAGCTGTTTTTT
>TRBD2|TRBJ2-1|-|TRBV5-1
CASSPAGSGSHEQFF
TGCGCCAGCAGCCCCGCGGGGAGCGGGAGCCATGAGCAGTTCTTC
>TRBD1|TRBJ1-1|medium-sized|TRBV20-1
CSARGTGDTEAFF
TGCAGTGCTAGAGGGACAGGGGACACTGAAGCTTTCTTT
>TRBD2|TRBJ2-1|many|TRBV20-1
CSARLAGEREQFF
TGCAGTGCTAGACTAGCGGGAGAGCGTGAGCAGTTCTTC
>TRBD1|TRBJ2-1|-|TRBV7-9
CASSFSETGGNEQFF
TGTGCCAGCAGCTTTTCTGAGACAGGGGGTAATGAGCAGTTCTTC
>TRBD1|TRBJ2-5|few|TRBV4-1
CASSQAGTGGETQYF
TGCGCCAGCAGCCAAGCCGGGACAGGGGGTGAGACCCAGTACTTC
>TRBD2|TRBJ2-5|few|TRBV11-2
CASSAMKRGPQETQYF
TGTGCCAGCAGCGCGATGAAGCGGGGGCCTCAAGAGACCCAGTACTTC
>TRBD1|TRBJ2-7|few|TRBV20-1
CSAREGQTYEQYF
TGCAGTGCTAGAGAGGGACAGACCTACGAGCAGTACTTC
>-|TRBJ1-2|many|TRBV12-3/TRBV12-4
CAIIEYGTRLGGYTF
TGTGCCATCATCGAATATGGGACAAGACTGGGAGGCTACACCTTC
>-|TRBJ1-4|-|TRBV10-3
CAISEGRVNEKLFF
TGTGCCATCAGTGAGGGGAGAGTTAATGAAAAACTGTTTTTT
>TRBD1|TRBJ1-6|few|TRBV5-1
CASRRTGGSSYNSPLHF
TGCGCCAGCAGACGGACAGGGGGAAGCTCCTATAATTCACCCCTCCACTTT
>-|TRBJ1-4|-|TRBV10-3
CAISPIQALPATNEKLFF
TGTGCCATCAGTCCCATTCAAGCGCTTCCTGCAACTAATGAAAAACTGTTTTTT
>-|TRBJ2-1|many|TRBV20-1
CSASPGTRYNEQFF
TGCAGTGCTAGCCCCGGGACAAGATACAATGAGCAGTTCTTC
>-|TRBJ2-2|-|TRBV10-2
CASKWEAGNTGELFF
TGCGCCAGCAAGTGGGAGGCAGGGAACACCGGGGAGCTGTTTTTT
>-|TRBJ2-3|few|TRBV5-1
CASSYSDTDTQYF
TGCGCCAGCAGCTACAGCGACACAGATACGCAGTATTTT
>-|TRBJ1-2|-|TRBV3-1
CASSQDALGNYGYTF
TGTGCCAGCAGCCAAGATGCACTGGGAAACTATGGCTACACCTTC
>-|TRBJ2-7|-|TRBV10-3
CAISETFREQYF
TGTGCCATCAGTGAGACCTTTCGGGAGCAGTACTTC
>-|TRBJ2-7|-|TRBV6-2/TRBV6-3
CASGETYEQYF
TGTGCCAGCGGCGAGACATACGAGCAGTACTTC
>TRBD2|TRBJ2-1|few|TRBV18
CASSPSQDAGGPYNEQFF
TGTGCCAGCTCACCCTCCCAAGACGCGGGAGGACCTTACAATGAGCAGTTCTTC
>-|TRBJ2-3|-|TRBV29-1
CSVEGGTQYF
TGCAGCGTTGAGGGGGGTACGCAGTATTTT
>-|TRBJ2-2|few|TRBV12-3/TRBV12-4
CASSLSTLGELFF
TGTGCCAGCAGTCTTTCAACCCTCGGGGAGCTGTTTTTT
>TRBD1|TRBJ1-2|-|TRBV12-3/TRBV12-4
CASRRQGRGIGGGYTF
TGTGCCAGCAGACGACAGGGGAGGGGCATTGGTGGTGGCTACACCTTC
>TRBD1|TRBJ2-7|few|TRBV5-1
CASSSTPGQGSYEQYF
TGCGCCAGCAGCTCCACCCCGGGACAGGGATCCTACGAGCAGTACTTC
>TRBD2|TRBJ2-3|-|TRBV11-1
CASSPLAGGSPWGDTQYF
TGTGCCAGCAGCCCGTTAGCGGGAGGCTCGCCATGGGGAGATACGCAGTATTTT
>TRBD1|TRBJ2-1|-|TRBV20-1
CSAFDRGHDEQFF
TGCAGTGCCTTTGACAGGGGGCACGATGAGCAGTTCTTC
>-|TRBJ2-3|few|TRBV4-3
CASSQDTWTGADTQYF
TGCGCCAGCAGCCAAGATACGTGGACTGGCGCAGATACGCAGTATTTT
>TRBD1|TRBJ2-7|few|TRBV20-1
CSASRTGGTFYEQYF
TGCAGTGCTTCTCGGACAGGGGGGACCTTCTACGAGCAGTACTTC
>TRBD1|TRBJ2-1|few|TRBV20-1
CSARDPDRAHNEQFF
TGCAGTGCTAGAGATCCGGACAGGGCCCACAATGAGCAGTTCTTC
>-|TRBJ1-2|many|TRBV5-1
CASRLTDNYGYTF
TGCGCCAGCAGGTTGACAGATAACTATGGCTACACCTTC
>TRBD2|TRBJ2-7|many|TRBV5-1
CASSLTSGGLEQYF
TGCGCCAGCAGCTTAACTAGCGGGGGGTTGGAGCAGTACTTC
>-|TRBJ2-2|many|TRBV4-3
CASSQDKVSGELFF
TGCGCCAGCAGCCAAGATAAGGTGTCCGGGGAGCTGTTTTTT
>TRBD1|TRBJ2-5|few|TRBV5-1
CASSLAVGQGAQETQYF
TGCGCCAGCAGCTTGGCCGTGGGACAGGGGGCACAAGAGACCCAGTACTTC
>-|TRBJ1-5|-|TRBV5-8
CASSLEEPQHF
TGTGCCAGCAGCTTGGAGGAGCCCCAGCATTTT
>TRBD1|TRBJ2-7|many|TRBV11-2
CASSRDSLSSYEQYF
TGTGCCAGCAGTCGGGACAGCCTGAGCTCCTACGAGCAGTACTTC
>-|TRBJ2-7|many|TRBV5-1
CASRAYSGEAEQYF
TGCGCCAGCAGGGCTTACAGTGGGGAGGCCGAGCAGTACTTC